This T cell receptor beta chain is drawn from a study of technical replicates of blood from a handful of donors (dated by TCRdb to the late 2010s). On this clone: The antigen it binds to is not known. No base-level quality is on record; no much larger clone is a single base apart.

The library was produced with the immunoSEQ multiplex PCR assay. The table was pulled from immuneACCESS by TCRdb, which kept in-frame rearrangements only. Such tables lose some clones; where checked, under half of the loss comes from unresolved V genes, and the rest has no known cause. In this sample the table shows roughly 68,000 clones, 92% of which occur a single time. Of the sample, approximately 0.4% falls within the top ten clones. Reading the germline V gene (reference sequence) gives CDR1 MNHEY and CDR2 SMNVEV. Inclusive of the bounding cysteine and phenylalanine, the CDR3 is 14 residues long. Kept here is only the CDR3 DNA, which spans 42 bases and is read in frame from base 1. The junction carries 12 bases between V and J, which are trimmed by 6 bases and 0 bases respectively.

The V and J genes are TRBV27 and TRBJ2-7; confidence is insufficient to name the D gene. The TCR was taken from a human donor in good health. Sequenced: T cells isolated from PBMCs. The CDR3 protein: CASRIKPLSYEQYF. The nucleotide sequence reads TGTGCCAGCAGGATTAAACCACTCTCCTACGAGCAGTACTTC.